Listed below are T cell receptor beta chains from one sample, sequenced in a study of shared clonotypes between healthy human individuals. Using immunoSEQ multiplex PCR, the repertoire was profiled, and TCRdb retains in-frame clones only, with some absent. The sample carries 2,500,000 or so clones, around 90% recorded once. Specimen: naive CD4+ T cells from PBMCs. The source is a man younger than 35 in good health. Some clones in this sample may be carry-over from other donors' samples. The CDR3 runs from the conserved cysteine through the conserved F or W. D genes are given only for firm matches. Rows may omit the clone size; those that give it use once, few, many or a size class.

clone_size cdr3_length d_call j_call v_call cdr3_aa cdr3_nt
. 13 TRBD1 TRBJ1-2 TRBV9 CASSGTGPHGYTF TGTGCCAGCAGCGGGACAGGCCCCCATGGCTACACCTTC
few 13 . TRBJ1-1 TRBV29-1 CSVEWAANTEAFF TGCAGCGTTGAGTGGGCAGCTAACACTGAAGCTTTCTTT
once 13 . TRBJ2-3 TRBV29-1 CSVGGVVTDTQYF TGCAGCGTTGGAGGGGTGGTCACAGATACGCAGTATTTT
. 17 . TRBJ2-2 TRBV10-1 CASSESRGLGDTGELFF TGCGCCAGCAGTGAGTCTCGTGGGCTCGGAGACACCGGGGAGCTGTTTTTT
. 14 . TRBJ2-1 TRBV4-1 CASSQGNRHNEQFF TGCGCCAGCAGCCAAGGTAATAGGCACAATGAGCAGTTCTTC
. 15 . TRBJ2-7 TRBV5-1 CASSSYTGASYEQYF TGCGCCAGCAGCAGTTACACGGGGGCGTCCTACGAGCAGTACTTC
. 14 . TRBJ2-1 TRBV6-5 CASRSGVGHHEQFF TGTGCCAGCAGGTCGGGAGTCGGGCACCATGAGCAGTTCTTC
. 15 . TRBJ2-6 TRBV15 CATSRGGSGANVLTF TGTGCCACCAGCAGAGGGGGGTCTGGGGCCAACGTCCTGACTTTC
. 13 . TRBJ1-5 TRBV6-5 CASGRDSNQPQHF TGTGCCAGCGGCAGGGATAGCAATCAGCCCCAGCATTTT
. 12 . TRBJ2-2 TRBV5-1 CASGRGGGELFF TGCGCCAGCGGACGGGGCGGCGGGGAGCTGTTTTTT